These 7 T cell receptor beta chains came from one sample sequenced in a study of OX40 agonist ivuxolimab in advanced cancers. Assay: immunoSEQ multiplex PCR; the TCRdb copy retains only in-frame clones and omits some. Here the sample spans almost 65,000 clones, 83% being singletons. The starting material was CD4+ or CD8+ T cells sorted from blood, obtained in a trial of the OX40 agonist ivuxolimab. The receptors derive from an adult with an advanced solid tumor such as melanoma, head and neck, liver or kidney cancer.

The V and J genes are TRBV20-1 and TRBJ2-3; unclear D gene. The V end lost 4 bases, the J end lost 1 base, and 3 bases lay between the germline ends. Germline V gives CDR1 DFQATT, CDR2 SNEGSKA (reference sequence). The CDR3 is 11 amino acids. CDR3 amino acids: CSAKGTDTQYF. In nucleotides, the CDR3 is TGCAGTGCTAAGGGCACAGATACGCAGTATTTT.

The chain recombines TRBV25-1 with TRBJ1-2; the D is unclear. The CDR3 spans 14 residues. CDR1 and CDR2 (germline): MGHDK, SYGVNS. Trimming took off 3 bases at V and 0 bases at J, with 8 bases between the two ends. The CDR3 DNA reads as TGTGCCAGCAGTGACGTGAAAGCTAACTATGGCTACACCTTC. It specifies CASSDVKANYGYTF.

V usage is TRBV7-9 and J usage is TRBJ2-1, with 10 bases matching TRBD2. Germline-derived CDR1 and CDR2 are SEHNR and FQNEAQ (reference sequence). J gave up 0 bases and V 3 bases, and 5 bases lay outside the gene matches. The CDR3 is made up of 17 amino acids. The CDR3 bases are TGTGCCAGCAGCTTCCGGACTAGCGGTAGCTCCTACAATGAGCAGTTCTTC. Translation gives CASSFRTSGSSYNEQFF.

This chain uses TRBV7-2 with TRBJ2-3; 12 bases match TRBD2. V lost 1 base, J lost 1 base, and 9 bases stayed unmatched. Germline V gives CDR1 SGHTA, CDR2 FQGNSA. The CDR3 is made up of 19 amino acids. CDR3 region: CASSLVTSGRIGGTDTQYF. CDR3 nucleotide sequence: TGTGCCAGCAGCTTAGTTACTAGCGGGAGGATCGGGGGCACAGATACGCAGTATTTT.

The chain carries TRBV5-1 and TRBJ2-5; possible D gene TRBD2, 7 bases. The CDR3 extends over 13 amino acids. V lost 9 bases to trimming and J lost 4 bases, with 16 bases between them. The V gene's germline CDR1 is SGHRS and CDR2 YFSETQ. CDR3 sequence (DNA): TGCGCCACCCAAAGGGGGGGCGGAGAGACCCAGTACTTC. It specifies CATQRGGGETQYF.

The gene calls are TRBV29-1 and TRBJ2-7; D unclear. V was shortened by 6 bases and J by 0 bases, with 18 bases between the two germline ends. The CDR3 spans 15 residues. Germline CDR1 reads SQVTM; CDR2 reads ANQGSEA. Here the CDR3 reads CSVPAWRQSSYEQYF. The CDR3 nucleotides read TGCAGCGTCCCCGCGTGGAGACAAAGCTCCTACGAGCAGTACTTC.

The CDR3 region is CASSPGSVGNTIYF. In DNA form, the CDR3 reads TGTGCCAGCAGCCCAGGATCGGTCGGAAACACCATATATTTT. The chain recombines TRBV11-2 with TRBJ1-3; D unclear. Trimming stripped 5 bases from V and 4 bases from J, with 12 bases between. The CDR3 contains 14 residues. Germline V gene lookup returns CDR1 SGHAT and CDR2 FQNNGV. Variable domain in full (rest from reference TRBV11-2 and TRBJ1-3): EAGVAQSPRYKIIEKRQSVAFWCNPISGHATLYWYQQILGQGPKLLIQFQNNGVVDDSQLPKDRFSAERLKGVDSTLKIQPAKLEDSAVYLCASSPGSVGNTIYFGEGSWLTVV.